Listed below are T cell receptor beta chains from one sample, sequenced in a study of PD-L1 blockade in urothelial cancer. TCRdb's copy holds only in-frame clones and misses some; the assay was immunoSEQ multiplex PCR. Of about 86,000 clones in the sample, around 85% are singletons; the top ten hold approximately 15%. Sequencing used PBMCs, obtained around atezolizumab (anti-PD-L1) treatment. The receptor set was obtained from a man aged 60 to 69 with urothelial cancer. Both conserved end residues are part of each CDR3. A D gene is named only where the DNA matches it firmly. Clone size is not always given. Where it is, it says once, few, many or a class for expanded clones.

CDR3	DNA	D	V	J	size
CRQNQPQHF	TGCAGACAAAATCAGCCCCAGCATTTT	NA	TRBV20-1	TRBJ1-5	few
CASSWTGGTDTQYF	TGCGCCAGCAGCTGGACGGGGGGAACAGATACGCAGTATTTT	TRBD2	TRBV5-1	TRBJ2-3	NA
CASNFLPAGTEAFF	TGTGCCAGTAACTTCTTGCCAGCGGGCACTGAAGCTTTCTTT	NA	TRBV19	TRBJ1-1	few
CASSQWGQGNQPQHF	TGCGCCAGCAGCCAATGGGGCCAGGGCAATCAGCCCCAGCATTTT	NA	TRBV4-1	TRBJ1-5	NA
CASSDKPTGGSPLHF	TGTGCCAGCAGTGATAAGCCGACAGGAGGTTCACCCCTCCACTTT	NA	TRBV2	TRBJ1-6	NA
CASSANRVVTEAFF	TGTGCCAGCAGTGCCAACAGGGTCGTCACTGAAGCTTTCTTT	NA	TRBV27	TRBJ1-1	NA
CASSIAGGITGELFF	TGCGCCAGCAGCATAGCGGGGGGGATTACCGGGGAGCTGTTTTTT	TRBD2	TRBV5-1	TRBJ2-2	NA
CASSLGGVNTQYF	TGTGCCAGCAGTTTGGGGGGGGTGAATACGCAGTATTTT	TRBD2	TRBV27	TRBJ2-3	NA
CASSLPLPGANEQFF	TGTGCCAGCAGCCTCCCTTTGCCAGGGGCTAATGAGCAGTTCTTC	NA	TRBV5-4	TRBJ2-1	NA
CASSGGQGSHEQYF	TGTGCCAGCAGTGGAGGACAGGGAAGTCACGAGCAGTACTTC	TRBD1	TRBV2	TRBJ2-7	NA
CASSPPGDEQYF	TGTGCCAGCAGTCCTCCAGGTGACGAGCAGTACTTC	NA	TRBV28	TRBJ2-7	NA
CASSVSDRASGYTF	TGTGCCAGCAGCGTATCGGACAGGGCATCTGGCTACACCTTC	TRBD1	TRBV7-8	TRBJ1-2	NA
CASSTGSSNYGYTF	TGTGCCAGCAGCACAGGGTCTAGCAACTATGGCTACACCTTC	NA	TRBV9	TRBJ1-2	NA
CASSVLENTGELFF	TGTGCCAGCAGCGTACTAGAAAACACCGGGGAGCTGTTTTTT	NA	TRBV2	TRBJ2-2	NA
CASSSNQPGQYSPLHF	TGTGCCAGCAGCTCCAACCAACCGGGACAGTATTCACCCCTCCACTTT	TRBD1	TRBV9	TRBJ1-6	NA
CASSQGQGSGELFF	TGTGCCAGTAGTCAGGGACAGGGTTCCGGGGAGCTGTTTTTT	TRBD1	TRBV19	TRBJ2-2	NA
CAISEVQEGYEQYF	TGTGCCATCAGTGAAGTACAGGAGGGCTACGAGCAGTACTTC	NA	TRBV10-3	TRBJ2-7	NA
CASSLSGDQPQHF	TGTGCCAGCAGCTTATCCGGGGATCAGCCCCAGCATTTT	NA	TRBV7-2	TRBJ1-5	NA
CASSPPASGRSEQFF	TGTGCCAGCTCACCACCGGCTAGCGGGAGAAGCGAGCAGTTCTTC	TRBD2	TRBV18	TRBJ2-1	NA
CASSFSEQNYGYTF	TGTGCCAGCAGCTTCAGCGAACAAAACTATGGCTACACCTTC	NA	TRBV5-8	TRBJ1-2	NA
CASSYLDRRNTEAFF	TGCGCCAGCAGCTACTTAGACAGGCGGAACACTGAAGCTTTCTTT	NA	TRBV5-1	TRBJ1-1	NA
CASSIVVAGGRETQYF	TGTGCCAGTAGTATAGTGGTAGCGGGGGGGCGAGAGACCCAGTACTTC	TRBD2	TRBV19	TRBJ2-5	NA
CASSLDSDIDYGYTF	TGCGCCAGCAGCCTTGATTCGGACATCGACTATGGCTACACCTTC	NA	TRBV4-1	TRBJ1-2	NA
CASREDRLNEKLFF	TGTGCCAGCAGAGAGGACAGACTGAATGAAAAACTGTTTTTT	NA	TRBV6-1	TRBJ1-4	once
CASSLQGGQNSPLHF	TGCGCCAGCAGCTTACAGGGTGGTCAAAATTCACCCCTCCACTTT	NA	TRBV5-1	TRBJ1-6	NA
CASSSTGYYGYTF	TGCGCCAGCAGCTCTACAGGATACTATGGCTACACCTTC	NA	TRBV5-1	TRBJ1-2	NA
CASSREGQGAYVTGELFF	TGCGCCAGCAGCCGGGAGGGACAGGGGGCATACGTCACCGGGGAGCTGTTTTTT	TRBD1	TRBV5-1	TRBJ2-2	NA
CASSFSGRNTEAFF	TGCGCCAGCAGCTTCAGCGGGCGAAACACTGAAGCTTTCTTT	NA	TRBV5-1	TRBJ1-1	NA
CASSILQGRNSNQPQHF	TGTGCCAGTAGTATACTACAGGGGCGCAATAGCAATCAGCCCCAGCATTTT	TRBD1	TRBV19	TRBJ1-5	NA
CASSLLPPDRATNYGNTIYF	TGCGCCAGCAGCTTGCTCCCCCCAGACAGGGCGACGAATTATGGAAACACCATATATTTT	TRBD1	TRBV5-1	TRBJ1-3	NA
CASSQGPRAPQHF	TGCGCCAGCAGCCAGGGCCCCCGAGCACCCCAGCATTTT	NA	TRBV4-1	TRBJ1-5	few
CASSIWRGTGNTIYF	TGTGCCAGTAGTATATGGCGGGGTACTGGAAACACCATATATTTT	NA	TRBV19	TRBJ1-3	once
CASSQLTDPYEQYF	TGCGCCAGCAGTCAACTGACAGACCCCTACGAGCAGTACTTC	NA	TRBV23-1	TRBJ2-7	NA
CASSLRLAGGYEQFF	TGCGCCAGCAGCCTTCGACTAGCGGGAGGTTATGAGCAGTTCTTC	TRBD2	TRBV5-1	TRBJ2-1	NA
CASSPLASDSYNEQFF	TGTGCCAGCAGTCCGCTAGCGAGCGACTCCTACAATGAGCAGTTCTTC	NA	TRBV9	TRBJ2-1	NA
CASRQTGTETQYF	TGTGCCAGCCGTCAGACAGGGACAGAGACCCAGTACTTC	TRBD1	TRBV11-3	TRBJ2-5	NA
CASSVGGGAGETQYF	TGTGCCAGCAGCGTAGGTGGGGGGGCGGGGGAGACCCAGTACTTC	NA	TRBV9	TRBJ2-5	once
CASSLAGSSYNEQFF	TGTGCCAGCAGCCTAGCGGGTTCCTCCTACAATGAGCAGTTCTTC	TRBD2	TRBV5-4	TRBJ2-1	NA
CASNLDGGDTQYF	TGTGCCAGCAACCTTGACGGCGGAGATACGCAGTATTTT	NA	TRBV6-1	TRBJ2-3	once
CASSLESGSIHEQYF	TGCGCCAGCAGCCTTGAATCCGGGTCGATCCACGAGCAGTACTTC	NA	TRBV5-1	TRBJ2-7	NA
CASSQGVLWGQEGNTIYF	TGCGCCAGCAGCCAAGGGGTTCTATGGGGACAGGAAGGAAACACCATATATTTT	TRBD1	TRBV4-1	TRBJ1-3	few
CASSQDRGPNSPLHF	TGTGCCAGCAGCCAAGACAGGGGGCCTAATTCACCCCTCCACTTT	TRBD1	TRBV4-2	TRBJ1-6	NA